These T cell receptor beta chains were read from a single sample in a study of regulatory T cells in long-lasting Graves disease. One entry per CDR3 protein results from TCRdb running MiXCR on the multiplex PCR reads. The sample includes some 470,000 distinct CDR3 sequences, 20% to 25% of them seen just once. The sample consisted of peripheral blood mononuclear cells (PBMCs), taken when the disease was refractory, from a patient treated with antithyroid drugs. The receptors come from a female donor with Graves disease. The CDR3 runs from the conserved cysteine through the conserved F or W. A D gene is named only where the DNA matches it firmly. The listing skips clone size in some rows; elsewhere it reads once, few, many or a size class.

J,D,size,V,DNA,CDR3
TRBJ2-3,NA,NA,TRBV7-3,TGTGCCAGCAGCTTAATTGGCCTTGGGAGGACAGATACGCAGTATTTT,CASSLIGLGRTDTQYF
TRBJ2-5,NA,many,TRBV10-3,TGTGCCATCAGACCGGCTAGCGAAGAGACCCAGTACTTC,CAIRPASEETQYF
TRBJ2-6,NA,many,TRBV2,TGTGCCAGCAGTTGGATCTCTGGGGCCAACGTCCTGACTTTC,CASSWISGANVLTF
TRBJ1-1,NA,many,TRBV3-1,TGTGCCAGCAGCCAAGATCTTCCCGGGACTGAAGCTTTCTTT,CASSQDLPGTEAFF
TRBJ1-3,TRBD1,many,TRBV2,TGTGCCACCGGACAGGGGCGTGGAAACACCATATATTTT,CATGQGRGNTIYF
TRBJ1-6,TRBD1,NA,TRBV7-8,TGTGCCAGCAGCCTCTACAGGGGGCTGGTCGCAAATTCACCCCTCCACTTT,CASSLYRGLVANSPLHF
TRBJ1-1,NA,few,TRBV5-1,TGCGCCAGCAGCTTGGCTCTTCAGCGGAGAGCTTTCTTT,CASSLALQRRAFF
TRBJ1-4,NA,few,TRBV6-1,TGTGCCAGCACTACTTTGAGGGAAGCTAATGAAAAACTGTTTTTT,CASTTLREANEKLFF
TRBJ2-5,NA,many,TRBV14,TGTGCCAGCAGCCAAGATGGCGCAGGGAGGGAGACCCAGTACTTC,CASSQDGAGRETQYF
TRBJ2-2,TRBD1,many,TRBV5-8,TGTGCCAGCAGCCCGGGACAGGGGGCACGGACCGGGGAGCTGTTTTTT,CASSPGQGARTGELFF
TRBJ2-7,NA,NA,TRBV10-3,TGTGCCATCAGTGAGGGGCCGAACGAGCAGTACTTC,CAISEGPNEQYF
TRBJ2-7,TRBD1,many,TRBV2,TGTGCCAGCAGCCCTGGACAGGCGGGCATCTACGAGCAGTACTTC,CASSPGQAGIYEQYF
TRBJ1-2,NA,NA,TRBV7-9,TGTGCCAGCAGCTTAACTCCGACAGCTCCGAATGGCTACACCTTC,CASSLTPTAPNGYTF
TRBJ2-7,TRBD2,many,TRBV28,TGTGCCAGCAGTCCGGCCGTGGGTAGCGGGGACCCCTACGAGCAGTACTTC,CASSPAVGSGDPYEQYF
TRBJ1-4,TRBD1,NA,TRBV6-2/TRBV6-3,TGTGCCAGCAGTCCCACAGGGGGCGCAGGGGAAAAACTGTTTTTT,CASSPTGGAGEKLFF
TRBJ2-2,NA,few,TRBV27,TGTGCCAGCAGTTTAGTCTCCGGGCGGGCCGGGGAGCTGTTTTTT,CASSLVSGRAGELFF
TRBJ2-5,TRBD1,few,TRBV28,TGTGCCAGCAGGACTGGACAGGGGGCACGGGAGACCCAGTACTTC,CASRTGQGARETQYF
TRBJ2-2,NA,NA,TRBV29-1,TGCAGCGTTTGCCCTCATGAAGGGGGGACCGGGGAGCTGTTTTTT,CSVCPHEGGTGELFF
TRBJ1-4,NA,NA,TRBV28,TGTGCCAGCAGTAGCCCGGTTGGTGAAAAACTGTTTTTT,CASSSPVGEKLFF
TRBJ1-1,NA,NA,TRBV2,TGTGCCAGCGACCCGGGGACCAAAACAGGGAGATTTTTTACTGAAGCTTTCTTT,CASDPGTKTGRFFTEAFF
TRBJ2-7,NA,NA,TRBV5-1,TGCGCCAGCAGCTTGGTTCGTGAGGGCGAGCAGTACTTC,CASSLVREGEQYF
TRBJ2-7,TRBD1,many,TRBV10-3,TGTGCCATCAGTAACAGGGGGCTCGACGAGCAGTACTTC,CAISNRGLDEQYF
TRBJ1-1,NA,many,TRBV28,TGTGCCAGCAGTGGGGGGGCTAGAGCTGAAGCTTTCTTT,CASSGGARAEAFF
TRBJ2-2,TRBD2,NA,TRBV19,TGTGCCAGTAGATCCGGGACTAGCGCCGGGGAGCTGTTTTTT,CASRSGTSAGELFF
TRBJ1-2,TRBD1,few,TRBV6-1,TGTGCCAGCAGTGAAGCGCTCGGACAGGGAATCTATGGCTACACCTTC,CASSEALGQGIYGYTF
TRBJ1-5,NA,NA,TRBV19,TGTGCCAGTACACCAGGGGATTTTATCAATCAGCCCCAGCATTTT,CASTPGDFINQPQHF
TRBJ2-5,TRBD1,many,TRBV28,TGTGCCAGCAGCCTCCGGGACAGGGGACGGGAGACCCAGTACTTC,CASSLRDRGRETQYF
TRBJ1-1,NA,NA,TRBV20-1,TGCAGTGCTTACGTCGGACAGCCCTCTTTGAACACTGAAGCTTTCTTT,CSAYVGQPSLNTEAFF
TRBJ2-7,TRBD1,few,TRBV7-2,TGTGCCAGCTCACCCTTTTCTTGGGACAGGCTATCCTACGAGCAGTACTTC,CASSPFSWDRLSYEQYF
TRBJ2-1,NA,NA,TRBV9,TGTGCCAGCAGCGTAGCGGGAGAATACAATGAGCAGTTCTTC,CASSVAGEYNEQFF
TRBJ1-2,TRBD1,NA,TRBV18,TGTGCCAGCTCACTATGGACAGGGGACAACTATGGCTACACCTTC,CASSLWTGDNYGYTF
TRBJ2-5,NA,NA,TRBV28,TGTGCCAGCAGTTTCCCCACAGAGGCAAGACAAGAGACCCAGTACTTC,CASSFPTEARQETQYF
TRBJ2-2,NA,few,TRBV3-1,TGTGCCAGCAGCCAAGATGGGGCCGGGGAGCTGTTTTTT,CASSQDGAGELFF
TRBJ2-5,NA,NA,TRBV6-1,TGTGCCCTCTCCTCGGGGTTCCAAGAGACCCAGTACTTC,CALSSGFQETQYF
TRBJ1-2,TRBD1,many,TRBV20-1,TGCAGTGCCCTGACAGGGGCAAACTATGGCTACACCTTC,CSALTGANYGYTF
TRBJ1-1,TRBD1,few,TRBV19,TGTGCCGCAGGGGGACAGGGGGCGCCGGGTGAAGCTTTCTTT,CAAGGQGAPGEAFF
TRBJ2-3,TRBD2,few,TRBV28,TGTGCCAGCAGTCATTTGACGGCGGACCTAGCGGACTCAGATACGCAGTATTTT,CASSHLTADLADSDTQYF
TRBJ2-7,NA,many,TRBV7-9,TGTGCCAGCAGCTTAGATGGCGGCAGCTCCTACGAGCAGTACTTC,CASSLDGGSSYEQYF
TRBJ2-2,TRBD1,NA,TRBV6-2/TRBV6-3,TGTGCCAGCAGTTACCCATTGGGACAGTACACCGGGGAGCTGTTTTTT,CASSYPLGQYTGELFF
TRBJ2-1,NA,NA,TRBV24-1,TGTGCCACCAGTGATTTGAATAACTACAATGAGCAGTTCTTC,CATSDLNNYNEQFF
TRBJ1-2,TRBD1,many,TRBV28,TGTGCCAGCAGTCTTCCAGGGACAGTCTATGGCTACACCTTC,CASSLPGTVYGYTF
TRBJ1-1,NA,NA,TRBV3-1,TGTGCCAGCAGCCCCGGGGGACGGGTGAACACTGAAGCTTTCTTT,CASSPGGRVNTEAFF